Described below is a single T cell receptor beta chain sequence and its context. This clonotype was detected many times. It lacks a known antigen. No clone much larger than this one lies a single base away; base qualities are absent. The label giving this sample's time point can be read as: sample taken at primary tumor resection. Donors were 72 patients with early-stage, untreated non-small cell lung cancer from the lung TRACERx cohort. Without any cell sorting, TCR sequencing was performed on whole RNA extracted either from tumor and nontumor lung tissue or from cryopreserved PBMC samples. Only patients with enough RNA available from two or more tumor regions were chosen for TCR sequencing. This specimen comes from a study of spatial heterogeneity in lung cancer (dated 2019 in TCRdb). For the wider study: Beta-chain transcripts were consistently detected in greater numbers than alpha-chain transcripts, which likely reflected higher beta-chain transcript abundance. In the raw uncorrected reads, each unique combination of TCR and UMI appeared more than ten times on average. The study quantitatively compared TCR alpha and beta repertoires across multiple tumor regions, matched nontumor lung and blood in non-small cell lung cancer. Nonsynonymous mutation counts, determined by whole-exome sequencing of tumor tissue, were related to features of the TCR repertoire. At surgery, some 220 tumor regions, roughly 62 matched nontumor lung samples and 45 to 60 PBMC samples were TCR-sequenced for both alpha and beta chains.

Overall results and qualifications from the work: Ubiquitous expanded tumor TCRs were found in blood more often at tumor resection than at routine follow-up. Additional single-cell paired TCR alpha and beta sequencing was considered necessary to confirm, at a functional level, the hypothesis that regional TCRs recognize regional mutations.

Libraries were built with 5' RACE. These reads were obtained on a NextSeq 500. To allow correction of PCR and sequencing errors, the TCR library protocol tagged every TCR cDNA molecule with a unique molecular identifier. The original methods were these. TCR identification, UMI-based error correction and CDR3 extraction were performed with Decombinator tools. Expanded TCRs were defined as those above a frequency of 2 per 1,000, corresponding to the top 1% of the tumor frequency distribution. Rényi diversity was computed with the R vegan package after subsampling each repertoire 100 times to 5,000 TCRs. CDR3 similarity networks were built from amino acid triplet string-kernel similarity, connecting CDR3s with pairwise similarity above 0.82. TCRdb reanalyzed the raw reads on its own, using fastp at Q25 for trimming and MiXCR for clone calling, and kept in-frame beta chains. A single entry per CDR3 protein holds the most common genes and DNA from its merged rows. The V and J calls and clone size are TCRdb's, not the authors'. This sample comprises about 38,000 distinct CDR3 sequences, approximately 5.6% of them detected only once. 25% to 30% of the sample lies in the top ten.

The sample here was PBMCs, taken at surgery. The sequence was collected from a female donor with early-stage non-small cell lung cancer.

This receptor carries the CDR3 CASSQGGKNTEAFF. The DNA reads as follows: TGTGCCAGCAGCCAGGGGGGGAAGAACACTGAAGCTTTCTTT. The chain links TRBV14 with TRBJ1-1; a weak D assignment points to TRBD1 (5 bases agree). V and J lose 3 bases and 1 base, and a span of 9 bases separates them. The CDR3 has 14 amino acids, counting the end cysteine and phenylalanine. Solely the CDR3 DNA is kept, with 42 bases framed from the first base. For CDR1 and CDR2, the germline V gene lists SGHDN and FVKESK.